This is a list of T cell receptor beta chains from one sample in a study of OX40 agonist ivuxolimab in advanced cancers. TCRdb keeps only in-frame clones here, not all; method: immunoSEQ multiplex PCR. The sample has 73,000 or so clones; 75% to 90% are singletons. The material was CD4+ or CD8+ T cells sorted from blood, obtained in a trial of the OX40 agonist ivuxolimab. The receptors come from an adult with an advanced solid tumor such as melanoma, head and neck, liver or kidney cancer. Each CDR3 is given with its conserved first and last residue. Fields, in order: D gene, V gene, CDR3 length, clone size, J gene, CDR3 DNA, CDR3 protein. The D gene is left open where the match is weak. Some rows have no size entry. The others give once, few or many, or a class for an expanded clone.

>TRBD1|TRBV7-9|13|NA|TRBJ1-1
TGTGCCAGCAGGACTACAGGGGTTACTGAAGCTTTCTTT
CASRTTGVTEAFF
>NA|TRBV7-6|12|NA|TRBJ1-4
TGTGCCAGCAGCTTAAGGACAGAAAAACTGTTTTTT
CASSLRTEKLFF
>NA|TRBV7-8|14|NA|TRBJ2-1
TGTGCCAGCAGCTTCGCCGAGGCTCGGGATGAGCAGTTCTTC
CASSFAEARDEQFF
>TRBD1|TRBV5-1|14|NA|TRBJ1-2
TGCGCCAGCAGCCCGGGACAGGGAAACTATGGCTACACCTTC
CASSPGQGNYGYTF
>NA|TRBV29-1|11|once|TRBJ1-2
TGCAGCGCCACAGGTGACTATGGCTACACCTTC
CSATGDYGYTF
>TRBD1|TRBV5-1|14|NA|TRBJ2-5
TGCGCCAGCAGCTACGGACAGGGTAAAGAGACCCAGTACTTC
CASSYGQGKETQYF
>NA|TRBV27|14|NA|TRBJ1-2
TGTGCCAGCAGTTTATCGCGGCGAAACTATGGCTACACCTTC
CASSLSRRNYGYTF
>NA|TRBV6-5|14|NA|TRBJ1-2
TGTGCCAGCAGTTCGCCTCCCGAGAACTATGGCTACACCTTC
CASSSPPENYGYTF
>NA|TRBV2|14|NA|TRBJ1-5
TGTGCCAGCAAGGATGCCTATAGCAATCAGCCCCAGCATTTT
CASKDAYSNQPQHF
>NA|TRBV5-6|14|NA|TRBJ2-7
TGTGCCAGCAGCTTGCCTGGCAGTTACTACGAGCAGTACTTC
CASSLPGSYYEQYF
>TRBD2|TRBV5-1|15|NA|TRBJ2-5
TGCGCCAGCAGCTTGGAACCTAGCGGGAGGGAGACCCAGTACTTC
CASSLEPSGRETQYF
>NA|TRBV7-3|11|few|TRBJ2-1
TGTGCCAGCAGCGACTACAATGAGCAGTTCTTC
CASSDYNEQFF
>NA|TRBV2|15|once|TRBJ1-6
TGTGCCACCAGAAGATCCCTTGATCCTAATTCACCCCTCCACTTT
CATRRSLDPNSPLHF
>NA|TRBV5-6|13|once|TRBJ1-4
TGTGCCAGCAGCCGCCGCATTGATGAAAAACTGTTTTTT
CASSRRIDEKLFF
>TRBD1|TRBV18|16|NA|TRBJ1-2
TGTGCCAGCTCATCATATGCCGGGACAGGGGGTTTTGGCTACACCTTC
CASSSYAGTGGFGYTF
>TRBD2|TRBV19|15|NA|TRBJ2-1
TGTGCCAGTAGTTTCTCCGGGGGGTCCTACAATGAGCAGTTCTTC
CASSFSGGSYNEQFF
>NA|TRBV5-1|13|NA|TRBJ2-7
TGCGCCAGCAGCTTGCGCAGGGCCTACGAGCAGTACTTC
CASSLRRAYEQYF
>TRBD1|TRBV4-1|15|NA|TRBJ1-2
TGCGCCAGCAGCCAAGGGACAGGGTTTTATAATGGCTACACCTTC
CASSQGTGFYNGYTF
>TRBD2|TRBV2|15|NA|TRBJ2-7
TGTGCCAGCAGATCCGCGGGAGGGCCCTCTTTCGAGCAGTACTTC
CASRSAGGPSFEQYF
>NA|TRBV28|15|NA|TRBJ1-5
TGTGCCAGCAGTGCCTGGGGATATAGCAATCAGCCCCAGCATTTT
CASSAWGYSNQPQHF
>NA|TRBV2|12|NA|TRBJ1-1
TGTGCCAGCAAAGACCCGAACACTGAAGCTTTCTTT
CASKDPNTEAFF
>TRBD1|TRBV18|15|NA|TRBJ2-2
TGTGCCAGCTCATCGGACCGGGGACAGACCGGGGAGCTGTTTTTT
CASSSDRGQTGELFF
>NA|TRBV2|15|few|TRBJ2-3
TGTGCCAGCAGTGAAGCGAGCGGTAGCACAGATACGCAGTATTTT
CASSEASGSTDTQYF
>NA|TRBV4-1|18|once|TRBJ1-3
TGCGCCAGCAGCCAAGATATGGAAGGGATTGCCTCTGGAAACACCATATATTTT
CASSQDMEGIASGNTIYF
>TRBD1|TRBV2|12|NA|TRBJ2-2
TGTGCCAGCAGACAGGGGGCCGGGGAGCTGTTTTTT
CASRQGAGELFF
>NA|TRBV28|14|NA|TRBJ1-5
TGTGCCAGCAGTTTAGGCGGTAGCAATCAGCCCCAGCATTTT
CASSLGGSNQPQHF
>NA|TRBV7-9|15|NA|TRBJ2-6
TGTGCCAGCAGCTTAGGGAACTCTGGGGCCAACGTCCTGACTTTC
CASSLGNSGANVLTF
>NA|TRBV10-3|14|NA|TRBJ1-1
TGTGCCATCAGTGAGAGGCAGGGAGACACTGAAGCTTTCTTT
CAISERQGDTEAFF
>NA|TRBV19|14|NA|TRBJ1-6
TGTGCCAGTAGTTTGGGACGGCTCAATTCACCCCTCCACTTT
CASSLGRLNSPLHF
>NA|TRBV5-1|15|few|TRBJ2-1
TGCGCCAGCAGCTTGGGTCGAAGCTCCTACAATGAGCAGTTCTTC
CASSLGRSSYNEQFF
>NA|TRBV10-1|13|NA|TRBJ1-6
TGCGCCAGCAGCGCGGGCTATAATTCACCCCTCCACTTT
CASSAGYNSPLHF
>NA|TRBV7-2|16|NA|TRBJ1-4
TGTGCCAGCAGCTTAAATCCCCCAGGGCCTAATGAAAAACTGTTTTTT
CASSLNPPGPNEKLFF
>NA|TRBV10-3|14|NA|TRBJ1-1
TGTGCCATCAGTGAGAGGTCGGAGGACACTGAAGCTTTCTTT
CAISERSEDTEAFF
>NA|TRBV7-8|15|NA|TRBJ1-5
TGTGCCAGCAGCTTATCTCCGGAAGCCAATCAGCCCCAGCATTTT
CASSLSPEANQPQHF
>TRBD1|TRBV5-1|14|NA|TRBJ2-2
TGCGCCAGCAGCTTGGGACAGGGTCCCGGGGAGCTGTTTTTT
CASSLGQGPGELFF
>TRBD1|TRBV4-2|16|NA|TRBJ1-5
TGTGCCAGCAGCCAAGTCACAGGGGGTCGAAATCAGCCCCAGCATTTT
CASSQVTGGRNQPQHF
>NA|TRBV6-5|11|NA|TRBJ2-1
TGTGCCAGCATTGTAGGCAATGAGCAGTTCTTC
CASIVGNEQFF
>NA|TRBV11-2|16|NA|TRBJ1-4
TGTGCCAGCAGCTTGTTTGCCCTCCCAACTAATGAAAAACTGTTTTTT
CASSLFALPTNEKLFF
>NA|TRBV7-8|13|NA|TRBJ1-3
TGTGCCAGCAGCCGTGGGCGGGGAAACACCATATATTTT
CASSRGRGNTIYF
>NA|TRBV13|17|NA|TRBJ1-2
TGTGCCAGCGGTGGCACACCGAGGTTGGGGGGGTCTTTTGGCTACACCTTC
CASGGTPRLGGSFGYTF
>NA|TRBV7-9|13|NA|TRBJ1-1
TGTGCCAGCATCGGGAGGGACTACACTGAAGCTTTCTTT
CASIGRDYTEAFF
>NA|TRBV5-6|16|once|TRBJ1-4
TGTGCCAGCAGCCGACTGCATCAGGGGTTTTATGAAAAACTGTTTTTT
CASSRLHQGFYEKLFF
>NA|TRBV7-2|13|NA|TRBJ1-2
TGTGCCAGCAGCTTAGACGGACTTCGTGGCTACACCTTC
CASSLDGLRGYTF
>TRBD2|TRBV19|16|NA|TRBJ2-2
TGTGCCAGTAGTATAGTGGCCAGCGGGGGGGCCGGGGAGCTGTTTTTT
CASSIVASGGAGELFF
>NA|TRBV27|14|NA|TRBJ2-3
TGTGCCAGCAGGACTTGGGGGACCACAGATACGCAGTATTTT
CASRTWGTTDTQYF
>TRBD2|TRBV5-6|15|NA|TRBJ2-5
TGTGCCAGCAGCCCCTCGCTGGGGGGGGAAGAGACCCAGTACTTC
CASSPSLGGEETQYF